A single sample gave rise to the 24 T cell receptor beta chains below, sequenced in a study of T cell responses to AZD1222 COVID-19 vaccine. Data came from immunoSEQ multiplex PCR; TCRdb stores just in-frame clones and leaves some out. The sample lists roughly 200,000 clones, roughly 94% occurring once. The starting material was peripheral blood, obtained 28 days after the second dose of the MenACWY control vaccine. These receptors were taken from an adult who received the MenACWY meningococcal vaccine as a control.

The rearrangement joins TRBV10-3 to TRBJ2-3; no clear D gene. Per germline, CDR1 ENHRY and CDR2 SYGVKD. This CDR3 contains 11 residues. Deletions cut 7 bases from V and 4 bases from J, with 6 bases between. The CDR3 nucleotides read TGTGCCATCAAGGGCGCAGATACGCAGTATTTT. This codes for CAIKGADTQYF.

This chain connects TRBV3-1 (or the pseudogene TRBV3-2) to TRBJ1-6, with TRBD1 matching over 7 bases. This CDR3 is 14 amino acids long. V lost 8 bases to trimming and J lost 7 bases; unmatched junction nucleotides: 8. Germline CDR1 LGHDT, CDR2 YNNKEL (reference sequence). CDR3 region: CASGGEGANSPLHF. For the CDR3, the DNA is TGTGCCAGCGGCGGGGAGGGGGCGAATTCACCCCTCCACTTT.

The CDR3 is CASSDPGGESGNTIYF. In nucleotides, the CDR3 is TGTGCCAGTAGCGACCCAGGGGGAGAATCTGGAAACACCATATATTTT. The chain carries TRBV19 and TRBJ1-3; 7 bases match TRBD1. J was trimmed by 1 base and V by 6 bases; bases with no gene match: 9. CDR3 size: 16 residues. Looked up from germline, CDR1 is LNHDA and CDR2 is SQIVND (reference sequence).

CDR3 protein: CASSLDGGSTEAFF. CDR3 bases: TGTGCCAGCAGCTTGGATGGGGGGAGTACTGAAGCTTTCTTT. The V and J genes are TRBV5-5 and TRBJ1-1; perhaps TRBD1 as D (5 bases). Looked up from germline, CDR1 is SGHKS and CDR2 is YYEKEE (reference sequence). V lost 0 bases to trimming and J lost 5 bases, with 11 bases between them. The CDR3 spans 14 residues. The whole variable domain, remainder taken from reference TRBV5-5 and TRBJ1-1, is DAGVTQSPTHLIKTRGQQVTLRCSPISGHKSVSWYQQVLGQGPQFIFQYYEKEERGRGNFPDRFSARQFPNYSSELNVNALLLGDSALYLCASSLDGGSTEAFFGQGTRLTVV.

The chain has TRBV2 and TRBJ2-7; the D gene is possibly TRBD2 (5 bases). The CDR3 consists of 12 residues. Germline CDR1 reads SNHLY; CDR2 reads FYNNEI. Trimming cost V 7 bases and J 13 bases, with 20 bases left between them. In DNA, the CDR3 is TGTGCCAGCAAAGGCGAGGGAGTACCAGGTTACTTC. Its protein product is CASKGEGVPGYF.

This clone was detected only once. The chain links TRBV19 to TRBJ2-3; perhaps TRBD2 as D (5 bases). This CDR3 comprises 15 residues. V was pared by 4 bases and J by 2 bases, with 13 bases between. From germline, CDR1 is LNHDA and CDR2 SQIVND (reference sequence). The CDR3 region has the DNA TGTGCCAGTAGTACTACACGGACTTTCACAGATACGCAGTATTTT. Its translation: CASSTTRTFTDTQYF. Filled out from reference TRBV19 and TRBJ2-3, the complete variable domain reads DGGITQSPKYLFRKEGQNVTLSCEQNLNHDAMYWYRQDPGQGLRLIYYSQIVNDFQKGDIAEGYSVSREKKESFPLTVTSAQKNPTAFYLCASSTTRTFTDTQYFGPGTRLTVL.

The chain links TRBV28 to TRBJ1-5, with 9 bases matching TRBD1. The CDR3 length is 16 residues. The trim removed 5 bases at V and 4 bases at J, leaving 9 bases unmatched. Per the germline V gene, CDR1 is MDHEN and CDR2 is SYDVKM. CDR3 DNA sequence: TGTGCCAGCAGTGACAGTTGGGGACAGGGTAATCAGCCCCAGCATTTT. Translated, it gives CASSDSWGQGNQPQHF. Looking up the rest from reference TRBV28 and TRBJ1-5 gives the full variable domain: DVKVTQSSRYLVKRTGEKVFLECVQDMDHENMFWYRQDPGLGLRLIYFSYDVKMKEKGDIPEGYSVSREKKERFSLILESASTNQTSMYLCASSDSWGQGNQPQHFGDGTRLSIL.

The chain employs TRBV7-9 and TRBJ2-5; 15 bases line up with TRBD2. There are 17 residues in the CDR3. The junction had 7 bases not matched to a gene; V was cut back by 5 bases and J by 3 bases. The germline V gene encodes CDR1 SEHNR and CDR2 FQNEAQ (reference sequence). CDR3 amino acids: CASSDGLAGGGEETQYF. The DNA of the CDR3 is TGTGCCAGCAGCGATGGACTAGCGGGAGGGGGGGAAGAGACCCAGTACTTC. Drawing the rest from reference TRBV7-9 and TRBJ2-5, the complete variable domain is DTGVSQNPRHKITKRGQNVTFRCDPISEHNRLYWYRQTLGQGPEFLTYFQNEAQLEKSRLLSDRFSAERPKGSFSTLEIQRTEQGDSAMYLCASSDGLAGGGEETQYFGPGTRLLVL.

This clone has only a few counts. The rearrangement joins TRBV5-6 to TRBJ1-2; 7 bases agree with TRBD1. Losses at the gene ends were 3 bases for V and 4 bases for J; bases not matched to a gene: 18. Germline CDR1 is SGHDT and CDR2 is YYEEEE. The CDR3 length is 18 residues. The CDR3 sequence: CASSSYHIDSGGGYGYTF. The CDR3 DNA sequence: TGTGCCAGCAGCTCGTACCACATCGATTCAGGGGGAGGCTATGGCTACACCTTC.

The CDR3 DNA follows: TGTGCCAGCAGCCACACAGAGGGACGCAGGTTCTATGGCTACACCTTC. The encoded protein is CASSHTEGRRFYGYTF. J is TRBJ1-2 and V is TRBV3-1 (or the pseudogene TRBV3-2), with D possibly matching TRBD1 (5 bases). Trimming removed 3 bases from V and 4 bases from J, with 18 bases in between. Per germline, CDR1 LGHDT and CDR2 YNNKEL (reference sequence). The CDR3 loop spans 16 amino acids.

This chain links TRBV13 with TRBJ2-3, with D possibly called TRBD1 or TRBD2 (5 bases each). With 4 bases removed from V and 0 bases from J, the gap between germline ends came to 11 bases. This CDR3 has 15 residues. Looked up from germline, CDR1 is PRHDT and CDR2 is FYEKMQ (reference sequence). DNA for the CDR3: TGTGCCAGCAGCTCCGGGACCCGGAGCACAGATACGCAGTATTTT. Residues: CASSSGTRSTDTQYF.

The CDR3 loop reads CASSPKQEGAGGYTF. CDR3 DNA sequence: TGTGCCAGCTCACCAAAGCAGGAAGGGGCCGGTGGCTACACCTTC. The V and J genes are TRBV18 and TRBJ1-2, with D perhaps matching TRBD1 (5 bases). The CDR3 loop spans 15 amino acids. Trimming removed 2 bases at V and 7 bases at J, with 17 bases between. Germline CDR1 and CDR2: KGHSH and LQKENI.

V usage is TRBV7-2 and J usage is TRBJ2-1; the D is unclear. The V and J ends lost 3 bases and 7 bases respectively, with 10 bases between them. Per the germline V gene, CDR1 is SGHTA and CDR2 is FQGNSA. The CDR3 loop spans 13 amino acids. As DNA, the CDR3 is TGTGCCAGCAGCTTGACCCCGCCAAATGAGCAGTTCTTC. Its translation is CASSLTPPNEQFF.

J is TRBJ1-1 and V is TRBV5-5; maybe TRBD1 (5 bases). The ends were cut back, 2 bases at V and 4 bases at J, with 15 bases in the middle. This CDR3 comprises 15 residues. Germline assignment: CDR1 SGHKS and CDR2 YYEKEE (reference sequence). The CDR3 coding sequence is TGTGCCAGCAGCTTAATCGGGGGATGGGTCACTGAAGCTTTCTTT. It yields the protein CASSLIGGWVTEAFF.

The V and J genes are TRBV9 and TRBJ2-5; TRBD2 matches 8 bases. The CDR3 has 16 amino acids. V dropped 0 bases and J dropped 5; count of bases not matched to a gene: 9. Germline V gene lookup returns CDR1 SGDLS and CDR2 YYNGEE. The CDR3 protein is CASSVGAGERGETQYF. The CDR3 coding sequence is TGTGCCAGCAGCGTAGGAGCGGGAGAGCGGGGGGAGACCCAGTACTTC.

This clone was detected once. The CDR3 region has the DNA TGTGCCAGTACCGAGGAGGGGCTAGCGGGATACAATGAGCAGTTCTTC. The encoded protein is CASTEEGLAGYNEQFF. The chain is built from TRBV19 and TRBJ2-1; TRBD2 agrees at 9 bases. The CDR3 has 16 amino acids. Germline CDR1 is LNHDA and CDR2 is SQIVND (reference sequence). V shed 7 bases and J 4 bases; nucleotides not matched to a gene: 11.

V and J are TRBV9 and TRBJ1-4, with a weak D call TRBD1 (5 bases). The V end lost 3 bases, the J end lost 2 bases, and 8 bases lay between the germline ends. CDR1 and CDR2 from the germline V gene are SGDLS and YYNGEE. This CDR3 is built from 14 residues. The chain's CDR3 is CASSGGTTNEKLFF. Here the CDR3 DNA reads TGTGCCAGCAGCGGCGGGACGACTAATGAAAAACTGTTTTTT.

The CDR3 spells CASRAGTDALEAFF. DNA for the CDR3: TGTGCCAGCAGAGCCGGGACAGACGCCCTTGAAGCTTTCTTT. The rearrangement joins TRBV27 to TRBJ1-1, with 7 bases identical to TRBD1. In germline, CDR1 is MNHEY, CDR2 SMNVEV (reference sequence). Trimming at V came to 6 bases and at J to 7 bases, leaving 11 bases not matched to a gene. The CDR3 spans 14 residues.

V gene TRBV5-1 combines with J gene TRBJ1-1; 7 bases fit TRBD1. Germline CDR1 reads SGHRS; CDR2 reads YFSETQ. There are 17 residues in the CDR3. J lost 0 bases, V lost 5 bases, and 13 bases had no gene match. The CDR3 here is CASRPRTGGFMNTEAFF. CDR3 coding DNA: TGCGCCAGCAGACCACGGACAGGAGGCTTCATGAACACTGAAGCTTTCTTT.

The chain carries TRBV11-2 and TRBJ2-7, with D perhaps TRBD2 (5 bases). The V gene's germline CDR1 is SGHAT and CDR2 FQNNGV. The V end lost 2 bases, the J end lost 4 bases, and 18 bases lay between the germline ends. CDR3 length: 16 residues. In nucleotides, the CDR3 is TGTGCCAGCAGCTTAAGTTTTACGGGATCGGGTTACGAGCAGTACTTC. This gives the protein CASSLSFTGSGYEQYF.

V and J are TRBV27 and TRBJ1-2; a possible D gene is TRBD1 (5 bases). V lost 3 bases, J lost 4 bases, and 12 bases lay in between. The CDR3 runs to 14 residues. Germline assignment: CDR1 MNHEY and CDR2 SMNVEV (reference sequence). CDR3 in DNA: TGTGCCAGCAGTTTGACCGGGACCCTCTATGGCTACACCTTC. This gives the protein CASSLTGTLYGYTF.

In its sample, this clone was seen once. The V and J genes are TRBV12-3 or TRBV12-4 and TRBJ1-1, with TRBD1 matching 8 bases. V was clipped by 6 bases and J by 6 bases; unmatched bases: 6. This CDR3 region has 13 residues. CDR3 region: CASRQGGGAEAFF. The CDR3 coding sequence is TGTGCCAGCAGACAGGGGGGGGGAGCTGAAGCTTTCTTT.

This clone was observed a handful of times. The V call is TRBV28, the J call TRBJ1-6; D call uncertain. Trimming removed 5 bases at V and 5 bases at J, with 16 bases between. CDR3 length: 16 amino acids. CDR1 MDHEN and CDR2 SYDVKM come from the germline V gene. The CDR3 sequence is CASSAPELWNNSPLHF. For the CDR3, the DNA is TGTGCCAGCAGTGCACCCGAGCTTTGGAATAATTCACCCCTCCACTTT.

V is TRBV30 and J is TRBJ2-2, with 10 bases that match TRBD1. Looked up from germline, CDR1 is GTSNPN and CDR2 is SVGIG (reference sequence). V gave up 0 bases and J gave up 7 bases; unmatched junction bases: 8. This CDR3 contains 16 residues. In DNA form, the CDR3 reads TGTGCCTGGAGTGTAGCGGGACAGGGGCTGGGCGGGGAGCTGTTTTTT. This codes for CAWSVAGQGLGGELFF.